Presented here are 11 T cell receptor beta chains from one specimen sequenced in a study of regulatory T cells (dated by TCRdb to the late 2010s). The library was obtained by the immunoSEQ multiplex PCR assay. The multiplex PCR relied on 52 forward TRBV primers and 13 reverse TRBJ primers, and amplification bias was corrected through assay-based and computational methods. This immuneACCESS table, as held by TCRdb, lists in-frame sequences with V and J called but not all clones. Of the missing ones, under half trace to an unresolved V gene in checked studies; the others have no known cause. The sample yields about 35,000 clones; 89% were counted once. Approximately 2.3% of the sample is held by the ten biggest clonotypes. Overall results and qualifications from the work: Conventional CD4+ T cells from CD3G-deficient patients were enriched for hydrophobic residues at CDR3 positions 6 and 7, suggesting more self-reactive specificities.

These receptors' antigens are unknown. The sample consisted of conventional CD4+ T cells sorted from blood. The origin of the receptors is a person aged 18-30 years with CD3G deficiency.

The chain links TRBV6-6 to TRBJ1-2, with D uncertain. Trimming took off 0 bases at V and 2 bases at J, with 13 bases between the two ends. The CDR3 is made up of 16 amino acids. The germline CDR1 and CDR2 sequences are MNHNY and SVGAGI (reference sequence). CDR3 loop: CASSYSFLGGNYGYTF. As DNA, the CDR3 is TGTGCCAGCAGTTACTCATTCCTTGGAGGGAACTATGGCTACACCTTC.

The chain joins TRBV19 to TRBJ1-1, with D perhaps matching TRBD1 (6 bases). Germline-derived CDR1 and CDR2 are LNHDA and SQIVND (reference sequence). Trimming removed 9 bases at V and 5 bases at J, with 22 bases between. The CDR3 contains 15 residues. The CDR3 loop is CARTDRRGLGTEAFF. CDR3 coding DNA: TGTGCCAGGACAGACAGGAGGGGACTAGGGACTGAAGCTTTCTTT.

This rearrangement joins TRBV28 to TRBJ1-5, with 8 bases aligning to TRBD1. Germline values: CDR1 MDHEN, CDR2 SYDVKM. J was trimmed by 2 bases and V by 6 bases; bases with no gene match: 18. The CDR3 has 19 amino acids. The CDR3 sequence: CASRPFPGTGQEGNQPQHF. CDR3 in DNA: TGTGCCAGCAGACCTTTTCCCGGGACAGGTCAAGAGGGCAATCAGCCCCAGCATTTT. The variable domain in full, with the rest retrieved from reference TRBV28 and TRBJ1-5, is DVKVTQSSRYLVKRTGEKVFLECVQDMDHENMFWYRQDPGLGLRLIYFSYDVKMKEKGDIPEGYSVSREKKERFSLILESASTNQTSMYLCASRPFPGTGQEGNQPQHFGDGTRLSIL.

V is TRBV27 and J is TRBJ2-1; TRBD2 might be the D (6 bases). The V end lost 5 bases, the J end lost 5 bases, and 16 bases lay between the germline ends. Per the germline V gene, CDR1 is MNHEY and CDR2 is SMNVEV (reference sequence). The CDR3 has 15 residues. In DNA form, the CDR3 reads TGTGCCAGCAGTCCGGGGAGGCCGGGCGACAATGAGCAGTTCTTC. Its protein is CASSPGRPGDNEQFF.

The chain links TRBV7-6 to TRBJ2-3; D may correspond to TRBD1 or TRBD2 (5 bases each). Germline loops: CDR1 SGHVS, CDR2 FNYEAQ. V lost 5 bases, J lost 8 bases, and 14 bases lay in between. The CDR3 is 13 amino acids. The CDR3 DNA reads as TGTGCCAGCAGCGAGGGGAACGTGGGTACGCAGTATTTT. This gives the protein CASSEGNVGTQYF.

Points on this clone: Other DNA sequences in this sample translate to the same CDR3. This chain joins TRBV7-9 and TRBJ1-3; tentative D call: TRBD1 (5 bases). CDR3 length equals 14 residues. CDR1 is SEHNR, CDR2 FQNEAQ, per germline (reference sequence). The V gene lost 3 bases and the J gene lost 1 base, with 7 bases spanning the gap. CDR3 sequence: CASSLGVSGNTIYF. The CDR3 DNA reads TGTGCCAGCAGCTTGGGGGTATCTGGAAACACCATATATTTT.

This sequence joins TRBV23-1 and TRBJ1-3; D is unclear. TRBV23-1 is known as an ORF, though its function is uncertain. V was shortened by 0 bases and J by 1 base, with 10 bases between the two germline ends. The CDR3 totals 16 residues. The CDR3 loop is CASSQSGWVSGNTIYF. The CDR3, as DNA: TGCGCCAGCAGTCAATCTGGTTGGGTTTCTGGAAACACCATATATTTT.

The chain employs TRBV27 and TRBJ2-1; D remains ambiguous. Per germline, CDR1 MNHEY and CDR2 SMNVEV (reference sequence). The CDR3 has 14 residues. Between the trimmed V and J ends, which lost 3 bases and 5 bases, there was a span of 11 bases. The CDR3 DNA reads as TGTGCCAGCAGTTTGGATCCCTACCACAATGAGCAGTTCTTC. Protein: CASSLDPYHNEQFF.

The CDR3 here is CASSSPGGHGNEQFF. As DNA, the CDR3 is TGCGCCAGCAGCTCCCCGGGAGGCCACGGTAATGAGCAGTTCTTC. This chain uses TRBV5-1 with TRBJ2-1; 7 bases align to TRBD2. The CDR3 covers 15 residues. CDR1 is SGHRS, CDR2 YFSETQ, per germline. The junction had 10 bases not matched to a gene; V was cut back by 3 bases and J by 7 bases.

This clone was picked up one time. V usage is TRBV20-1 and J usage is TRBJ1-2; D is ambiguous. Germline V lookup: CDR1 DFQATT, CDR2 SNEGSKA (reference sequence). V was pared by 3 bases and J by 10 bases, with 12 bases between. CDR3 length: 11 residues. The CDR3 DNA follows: TGCAGTGCTAGTTACGGCCAGACCTACACCTTC. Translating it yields CSASYGQTYTF.

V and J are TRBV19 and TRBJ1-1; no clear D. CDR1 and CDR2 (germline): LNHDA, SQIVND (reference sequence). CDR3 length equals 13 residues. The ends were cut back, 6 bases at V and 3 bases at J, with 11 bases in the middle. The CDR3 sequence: CASRNTRDTEAFF. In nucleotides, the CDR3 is TGTGCCAGTAGGAACACAAGAGACACTGAAGCTTTCTTT.